A single sample is the source of the 13 T cell receptor beta chains below, sequenced in a study of blood T cell repertoires in COVID-19. The protocol was immunoSEQ multiplex PCR, while the TCRdb copy is restricted to in-frame clones and leaves out a portion. The data show over 120,000 clones, 75% to 85% seen once. Sequencing was carried out using peripheral blood. Receptors originate from a woman aged 80 or over with active or convalescent COVID-19.

A single count supports this clone. V gene TRBV9 combines with J gene TRBJ2-2; D is possibly TRBD1 (6 bases). The CDR3 runs to 15 residues. V lost 4 bases and J lost 0, with 10 bases in between. CDR1 is SGDLS and CDR2 is YYNGEE in the germline V gene. The CDR3 nucleotides are TGTGCCAGCAGCCCACAGGGAGCGAACACCGGGGAGCTGTTTTTT. Its translation: CASSPQGANTGELFF.

The chain has TRBV18 and TRBJ2-1; D possibly corresponds to TRBD2 (6 bases). V was clipped by 4 bases and J by 3 bases, with 13 bases between them. Germline CDR1 and CDR2: KGHSH and LQKENI. The CDR3 spans 15 residues. CDR3 loop: CASSQGRDFYNEQFF. The DNA of the CDR3 is TGTGCCAGCTCACAAGGCAGGGACTTCTACAATGAGCAGTTCTTC.

This chain links TRBV5-5 with TRBJ1-3; D call uncertain. Germline-derived CDR1 and CDR2 are SGHKS and YYEKEE (reference sequence). The CDR3 is 15 amino acids. V was cut by 2 bases and J by 0 bases, with 9 bases left in between. CDR3 coding DNA: TGTGCCAGCAGCTTTAGCTCCTCCTCTGGAAACACCATATATTTT. Encoded protein: CASSFSSSSGNTIYF.

This chain joins TRBV11-2 and TRBJ1-2; D ambiguous. The CDR3 runs to 14 residues. Trimming shortened V by 0 bases and J by 7 bases, and 12 bases separated the two germline ends. Germline V gives CDR1 SGHAT, CDR2 FQNNGV. CDR3 in amino acids: CASSLEPGIGGYTF. CDR3 coding DNA: TGTGCCAGCAGCTTAGAACCGGGAATAGGTGGCTACACCTTC. Supplemented by reference TRBV11-2 and TRBJ1-2, the full variable domain reads EAGVAQSPRYKIIEKRQSVAFWCNPISGHATLYWYQQILGQGPKLLIQFQNNGVVDDSQLPKDRFSAERLKGVDSTLKIQPAKLEDSAVYLCASSLEPGIGGYTFGSGTRLTVV.

The CDR3 coding sequence is TGCGCCAGCAGCTTTGGACAGCTGATGAACGAGCAGTACTTC. Translated, it gives CASSFGQLMNEQYF. This sequence joins TRBV5-1 and TRBJ2-7; TRBD1 might be the D (6 bases). The CDR3 extends over 14 amino acids. Germline loops: CDR1 SGHRS, CDR2 YFSETQ. Trimming took 2 bases from V and 5 from J, leaving 14 bases between them.

The chain is built from TRBV5-1 and TRBJ1-4; no definite D call. The V and J ends lost 0 bases and 5 bases respectively, with 8 bases between them. CDR3 length: 14 residues. Germline V gives CDR1 SGHRS, CDR2 YFSETQ. The DNA of the CDR3 is TGCGCCAGCAGCTTGGTTGGCGGGAATGAAAAACTGTTTTTT. Protein: CASSLVGGNEKLFF. The whole variable domain, filled in from reference TRBV5-1 and TRBJ1-4, reads KAGVTQTPRYLIKTRGQQVTLSCSPISGHRSVSWYQQTPGQGLQFLFEYFSETQRNKGNFPGRFSGRQFSNSRSEMNVSTLELGDSALYLCASSLVGGNEKLFFGSGTQLSVL.

The genes are TRBV7-8 and TRBJ1-2; D is perhaps TRBD1 (6 bases). V lost 1 base to trimming and J lost 6 bases, with 9 bases between them. The CDR3 totals 13 residues. Germline V lookup: CDR1 SGHVS, CDR2 FQNEAQ. The CDR3 here is CASSLDRVHGYTF. CDR3 sequence (DNA): TGTGCCAGCAGCTTAGACAGGGTTCATGGCTACACCTTC.

CDR3 loop: CASRQGLTTSNTGELFF. The CDR3 bases are TGCGCCAGCAGGCAGGGATTAACTACTTCGAACACCGGGGAGCTGTTTTTT. The rearrangement joins TRBV5-1 to TRBJ2-2; D may be TRBD1 (5 bases). Trimming took 5 bases from V and 0 from J, leaving 17 bases between them. Per the germline V gene, CDR1 is SGHRS and CDR2 is YFSETQ. This CDR3 is built from 17 residues.

The V and J genes are TRBV5-1 and TRBJ2-7, with 8 positions matching TRBD1. The CDR3 is 14 amino acids. The trim removed 4 bases at V and 3 bases at J, leaving 6 bases unmatched. Germline V lookup: CDR1 SGHRS, CDR2 YFSETQ. Here the CDR3 reads CASSIDRGVYEQYF. CDR3 DNA sequence: TGCGCCAGCAGCATTGACAGGGGAGTCTACGAGCAGTACTTC.

The chain carries TRBV6-5 and TRBJ1-2; 12 bases align to TRBD1. The V gene's germline CDR1 is MNHEY and CDR2 SVGAGI. After removal of 6 bases from V and 6 bases from J, the junction contained 8 bases not matched to a gene. CDR3 length: 15 amino acids. The CDR3 bases are TGTGCCAGCAGACTCCCGGGACAGGGGGCTGATGGCTACACCTTC. Translated, it gives CASRLPGQGADGYTF.

This clone was detected a few times. V and J are TRBV28 and TRBJ2-3, with D uncertain. From germline, CDR1 is MDHEN and CDR2 SYDVKM. The V end lost 6 bases, the J end lost 5 bases, and 6 bases lay between the germline ends. This CDR3 has 11 amino acids. In nucleotides, the CDR3 is TGTGCCAGCAGCGCGGTAGATACGCAGTATTTT. Its translation is CASSAVDTQYF.

The V gene is TRBV4-1, the J gene TRBJ1-6; 9 bases map to TRBD1. Germline V gives CDR1 MGHRA, CDR2 YSYEKL. This CDR3 is 18 amino acids long. Trimming removed 5 bases from V and 0 bases from J; junction bases left unmatched: 8. The CDR3: CASSGNRGPSSYNSPLHF. CDR3 sequence (DNA): TGCGCCAGCAGCGGTAACAGGGGGCCAAGCTCCTATAATTCACCCCTCCACTTT.

This chain joins TRBV3-1 (or the pseudogene TRBV3-2) and TRBJ1-2, with a possible D match to TRBD1 (6 bases). Germline V lookup: CDR1 LGHDT, CDR2 YNNKEL (reference sequence). There are 14 residues in the CDR3. V lost 5 bases and J 3 bases, leaving 13 bases between the germline ends. Written as DNA, the CDR3 is TGTGCCAGCAGCTTAACACAGGGTCACTATGGCTACACCTTC. This encodes CASSLTQGHYGYTF.